What follows are 2 T cell receptor beta chains derived from one specimen sequenced in a study of blood T cell repertoires in COVID-19. Using immunoSEQ multiplex PCR, the repertoire was profiled, and TCRdb retains in-frame clones only, with some absent. The data contain around 210,000 clones, 84% of them singletons. Material for sequencing was peripheral blood. Receptors originate from a human donor in a cohort sampled during active COVID-19.

The chain links TRBV27 to TRBJ2-2, with 11 bases fitting TRBD2. This CDR3 contains 18 residues. Germline trimming cut 3 bases from V and 5 bases from J; bases unmatched to any gene: 11. Germline lookup yields CDR1 MNHEY and CDR2 SMNVEV (reference sequence). The CDR3 nucleotides are TGTGCCAGCAGTTTCCCCCCTCCACTAGCGGGAGCGACCGGGGAGCTGTTTTTT. It encodes CASSFPPPLAGATGELFF.

The rearrangement joins TRBV4-2 to TRBJ2-3; 8 bases fit TRBD2. J lost 0 bases, V lost 1 base, and 3 bases had no gene match. Per the germline V gene, CDR1 is LGHNA and CDR2 is YNFKEQ. The CDR3 spans 16 residues. The CDR3, as DNA: TGTGCCAGCAGCCAAGCCTCTAGCGGGAGCACAGATACGCAGTATTTT. The encoded protein is CASSQASSGSTDTQYF.